The 6 T cell receptor beta chains below come from one sample, sequenced in a study of tumor-infiltrating lymphocytes in primary liver carcinoma. The tissue used was unsorted bulk material of about 19-31 mg. RNA and DNA were co-extracted from it with the AllPrep DNA/RNA mini kit. Starting material of 500 to 600 ng total RNA yielded TCR beta cDNA via a constant-region primer. Three nested multiplex PCR rounds, a slightly modified ARM-PCR method, built the TCR beta libraries. The first two PCR rounds used TRBV1-TRBV30 forward primers with a C-beta reverse primer, around 10 cycles each. One entry per CDR3 protein results from TCRdb running MiXCR on the multiplex PCR reads. Here the sample spans some 180,000 distinct CDR3 sequences, around four fifths being singletons. Sequencing input: tumor tissue from primary liver carcinoma. The receptors were gathered from a man aged 35 to 55 with primary liver carcinoma and hepatitis B virus infection.

Of note for this clonotype: Since no conserved phenylalanine or tryptophan closes the CDR3, a read error is the likely cause. The chain carries TRBV7-9 and TRBJ2-2, with TRBD2 as a possible D gene (8 bases). This CDR3 region has 18 residues. In germline, CDR1 is SEHNR, CDR2 FQNEAQ (reference sequence). CDR3 loop: CASSLAGIAGQNTGELFI. CDR3 bases: TGTGCCAGCAGCTTAGCAGGAATAGCGGGACAGAACACCGGGGAACTGTTTATT.

Worth noting for this clonotype: This may be a read error: a much more frequent sequence differs by one nucleotide. V gene TRBV5-8 combines with J gene TRBJ2-1; 14 bases line up with TRBD2. Germline V CDR1 and CDR2: SGHTS, YDEGEE. CDR3 length: 19 residues. V shed 4 bases and J 3 bases; nucleotides not matched to a gene: 12. CDR3 residues: CASSPAGLAGGGYYNEQFF. CDR3 in DNA: TGTGCCAGCAGCCCGGCCGGACTAGCGGGAGGAGGGTACTACAATGAGCAGTTCTTC.

This chain uses TRBV5-8 with TRBJ2-2; D is uncertain. The V and J ends lost 7 bases and 2 bases respectively, with 21 bases between them. CDR1 and CDR2 (germline): SGHTS, YDEGEE. This CDR3 spans 17 amino acids. CDR3 loop: CASCPCASATNTGELFF. The DNA of the CDR3 is TGTGCCAGCTGCCCTTGTGCGTCAGCCACTAACACCGGGGAGCTGTTTTTT.

To note about this clonotype: One end of the junction does not line up with germline, which may come from a read error. The V and J genes are TRBV11-2 and TRBJ2-7; D ambiguous. Per the germline V gene, CDR1 is SGHAT and CDR2 is FQNNGV. The CDR3 is 15 residues long. CDR3 protein: CVSSSGRLYVREQYF. CDR3 nucleotides: TGTGTCAGCAGCTCCGGACGGCTTTACGTGCGCGAGCAATACTTC.

This clonotype was picked up a small number of times. The chain recombines TRBV29-1 with TRBJ2-5; D gene uncertain. Looked up from germline, CDR1 is SQVTM and CDR2 is ANQGSEA. The ends were cut back, 2 bases at V and 4 bases at J, with 11 bases in the middle. The CDR3 has 13 amino acids. The CDR3 coding sequence is TGCAGCGTTGAAAATATCGTGGGAGAGACCCAGTACTTC. It translates to CSVENIVGETQYF.

Concerning this clonotype: This may arise from a read error, as a much more abundant clone is one base away. The V gene is TRBV5-1, the J gene TRBJ2-5; a possible D gene is TRBD1 (6 bases). Germline CDR1 and CDR2: SGHRS and YFSETQ. The CDR3 is made up of 15 amino acids. CDR3 coding DNA: TGCGCCAGCAGCTCGAGCGGACAGTTCCAAGAGACCCATTACTTC. It specifies CASSSSGQFQETHYF.